Below are 9 T cell receptor beta chains sequenced from a single sample in a study of identical twins. TCRdb analysed the 5' RACE reads with MiXCR anew, one entry per CDR3 protein. Of some 320,000 distinct CDR3 sequences listed, approximately 13% are singletons. These sequences were also reported in another study, on yellow fever vaccine responses in identical twins.

Sequenced: CD8+ T cells sorted from blood. The receptors derive from a woman in her late teens or twenties in good health.

The genes are TRBV20-1 and TRBJ2-1, with 7 bases identical to TRBD1. The CDR3 consists of 16 residues. CDR1 and CDR2 (germline): DFQATT, SNEGSKA (reference sequence). Trimming removed 0 bases from V and 2 bases from J; junction bases left unmatched: 7. In DNA, the CDR3 is TGCAGTGCTAGAGATCCTCAGGGGGAGACCTACAATGAGCAGTTCTTC. This gives the protein CSARDPQGETYNEQFF.

CDR3 sequence reads: CASSPSRVGEQYV. CDR3 in DNA: TGTGCCAGCAGTCCTTCCCGCGTCGGCGAGCAGTACGTC. The chain recombines TRBV28 with TRBJ2-7; D gene ambiguous. The CDR3 extends over 13 amino acids. In germline, CDR1 is MDHEN, CDR2 SYDVKM. V was trimmed by 5 bases and J by 6 bases, leaving 14 bases between them.

This chain connects TRBV2 to TRBJ2-5; D is possibly TRBD2 (6 bases). The CDR3 is 11 residues long. Germline V gives CDR1 SNHLY, CDR2 FYNNEI. V was clipped by 7 bases and J by 5 bases, with 8 bases between them. The CDR3 bases are TGTGCCAGCAAGGCGGGGGAGACCCAGTACTTC. Translation gives CASKAGETQYF.

The J gene is TRBJ2-1, the V gene TRBV25-1; D might be TRBD2 (6 bases). Trimming took 4 bases from V and 8 from J, leaving 27 bases between them. Looked up from germline, CDR1 is MGHDK and CDR2 is SYGVNS. The CDR3 sequence is 18 residues long. CDR3 sequence (DNA): TGTGCCAGCAGTGGGACCGGAAGGAGGGAGGAGATTCGGGATGAGCAGTTCTTC. As protein: CASSGTGRREEIRDEQFF.

This clonotype showed up just a few times. The rearrangement uses TRBV15 and TRBJ1-1; 11 bases match TRBD1. Germline CDR1 reads LNHNV; CDR2 reads YYDKDF (reference sequence). With V trimmed by 0 bases and J by 5 bases, 5 bases remained unmatched. The CDR3 has 16 residues. The CDR3 reads CATSRERTGGITEAFF. In DNA form, the CDR3 reads TGTGCCACCAGCAGAGAGAGGACAGGGGGCATAACTGAAGCTTTCTTT.

Note on this clonotype: An end of the junction differs from the germline gene, which may be a read error. For the CDR3, the DNA is TGCAGCGTTAAAGACAGGGAGAGGTTCTTC. Translating gives CSVKDRERFF. The gene calls are TRBV29-1 and TRBJ2-1; 7 bases are shared with TRBD1. The CDR3 is made up of 10 amino acids. The germline gives CDR1 SQVTM, CDR2 ANQGSEA.

There are many counts of this clonotype. This chain connects TRBV5-1 to TRBJ1-1, with D perhaps TRBD1 (6 bases). V lost 3 bases and J 1 base, leaving 13 bases between the germline ends. This CDR3 spans 15 amino acids. From germline, CDR1 is SGHRS and CDR2 YFSETQ. The CDR3 DNA is TGCGCCAGCAGCTCCGACAGAGGGGGGAACACTGAAGCTTTCTTT. The encoded protein is CASSSDRGGNTEAFF.

This clonotype was seen a few times. V and J are TRBV25-1 and TRBJ2-3; D not resolved. Germline V gene lookup returns CDR1 MGHDK and CDR2 SYGVNS. This CDR3 is 15 amino acids long. The ends were cut back, 3 bases at V and 0 bases at J, with 10 bases in the middle. CDR3 amino acids: CASSDLAESTDTQYF. CDR3 coding DNA: TGTGCCAGCAGTGACTTAGCAGAGAGCACAGATACGCAGTATTTT.

The chain recombines TRBV5-6 with TRBJ2-7; TRBD1 is a possible D gene (5 bases). The CDR3 contains 14 residues. The germline V gene encodes CDR1 SGHDT and CDR2 YYEEEE. The germline V and J ends were trimmed by 2 bases and 5 bases, with 14 bases remaining between them. This chain's CDR3 is CASSFGRVFHEQYF. CDR3 DNA sequence: TGTGCCAGCAGCTTTGGCAGGGTTTTCCACGAGCAGTACTTC. Full variable domain (rest looked up from reference TRBV5-6 and TRBJ2-7): DAGVTQSPTHLIKTRGQQVTLRCSPKSGHDTVSWYQQALGQGPQFIFQYYEEEERQRGNFPDRFSGHQFPNYSSELNVNALLLGDSALYLCASSFGRVFHEQYFGPGTRLTVT.